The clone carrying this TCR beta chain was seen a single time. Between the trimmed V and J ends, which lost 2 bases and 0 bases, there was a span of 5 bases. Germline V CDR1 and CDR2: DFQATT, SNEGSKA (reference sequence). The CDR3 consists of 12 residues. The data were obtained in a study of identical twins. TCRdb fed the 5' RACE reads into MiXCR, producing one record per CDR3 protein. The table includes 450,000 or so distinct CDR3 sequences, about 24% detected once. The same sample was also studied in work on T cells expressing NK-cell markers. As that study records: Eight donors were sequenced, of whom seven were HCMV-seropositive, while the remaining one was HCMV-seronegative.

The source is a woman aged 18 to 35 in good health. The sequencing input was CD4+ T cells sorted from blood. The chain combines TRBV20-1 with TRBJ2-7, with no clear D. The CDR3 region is CSARTLSYEQYF. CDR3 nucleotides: TGCAGTGCTAGAACCCTCTCCTACGAGCAGTACTTC.